Following are 26 T cell receptor beta chains from one sample sequenced in a study of PD-1 blockade in classical Hodgkin lymphoma. The method was immunoSEQ multiplex PCR; TCRdb's version includes in-frame clones alone and lacks a portion of them. This table has about 90,000 clones, nearly 90% appearing once. Each patient's relapse followed autologous stem cell transplantation, and brentuximab vedotin exposure varied. Sequencing was performed on peripheral blood mononuclear cells (PBMCs), taken before the second cycle of nivolumab. The receptors were sampled from a human donor with classical Hodgkin lymphoma.

V usage is TRBV19 and J usage is TRBJ1-1; tentative D call: TRBD1 (5 bases). V was clipped by 4 bases and J by 1 base, with 13 bases between them. Germline lookup yields CDR1 LNHDA and CDR2 SQIVND (reference sequence). The CDR3 length is 15 residues. The CDR3 is CASSTHFTGNTEAFF. In DNA, the CDR3 is TGTGCCAGTAGTACACATTTCACAGGGAACACTGAAGCTTTCTTT.

The chain couples TRBV15 to TRBJ2-1; TRBD1 matches 8 bases. The germline V gene has CDR1 LNHNV and CDR2 YYDKDF (reference sequence). The CDR3 is 20 amino acids. The J segment lost 2 bases and the V segment lost 0 bases, leaving 15 bases of the junction unmatched. The CDR3 spells CATSRDPQGAISGTYNEQFF. The CDR3 DNA is TGTGCCACCAGCAGAGATCCGCAGGGGGCGATTAGCGGAACCTACAATGAGCAGTTCTTC.

The V gene is TRBV12-5, the J gene TRBJ2-5, with TRBD1 identical over 8 bases. There are 15 residues in the CDR3. Germline loops: CDR1 LGHNT, CDR2 FRNRAP. The J segment lost 2 bases and the V segment lost 7 bases, leaving 9 bases of the junction unmatched. The CDR3 is CASALGQGAQETQYF. CDR3 sequence (DNA): TGTGCTAGTGCCCTCGGGCAGGGGGCACAAGAGACCCAGTACTTC.

With regard to this clone: Other DNA sequences from this sample encode an identical CDR3 as well. As DNA, the CDR3 is TGTGCCAGCTCACGACAAGAGACCCAGTACTTC. Translated: CASSRQETQYF. The chain joins TRBV18 to TRBJ2-5; D remains unclear. There are 11 residues in the CDR3. Trimming stripped 4 bases from V and 2 bases from J, with 2 bases between. Germline V gives CDR1 KGHSH, CDR2 LQKENI.

This chain connects TRBV11-2 to TRBJ1-2, with a weak D call TRBD1 (5 bases). This CDR3 comprises 15 residues. Germline V gene data show CDR1 as SGHAT and CDR2 as FQNNGV. V lost 2 bases to trimming and J lost 2 bases, with 12 bases between them. CDR3 in DNA: TGTGCCAGCAGCTTAAACGTTGGGGCGAACTATGGCTACACCTTC. Residues: CASSLNVGANYGYTF.

CDR3 in amino acids: CASSPVVGDYSSSYEQYF. The CDR3 nucleotides are TGTGCCAGCAGCCCTGTCGTGGGGGACTACTCGAGCTCCTACGAGCAGTACTTC. The chain is built from TRBV5-6 and TRBJ2-7; 7 bases match TRBD2. The germline gives CDR1 SGHDT, CDR2 YYEEEE. After removal of 4 bases from V and 0 bases from J, the junction contained 16 bases not matched to a gene. This CDR3 comprises 18 residues.

CDR3 in amino acids: CASGKRVQETQYF. CDR3 bases: TGTGCCAGCGGAAAGCGGGTCCAGGAGACCCAGTACTTC. V gene TRBV7-8 combines with J gene TRBJ2-5, with D tentatively TRBD2 (6 bases). This CDR3 region has 13 residues. V gave up 8 bases and J gave up 5 bases, with 15 bases separating them. CDR1 SGHVS and CDR2 FQNEAQ come from the germline V gene.

The V and J genes are TRBV6-6 and TRBJ1-1, with D hard to call. There are 12 residues in the CDR3. Deletions cut 0 bases from V and 7 bases from J, with 6 bases between. Germline V gives CDR1 MNHNY, CDR2 SVGAGI (reference sequence). CDR3 in DNA: TGTGCCAGCAGTTACTCAGGCAGTGAAGCTTTCTTT. Protein product: CASSYSGSEAFF.

The V and J genes are TRBV5-5 and TRBJ2-1; tentative D call: TRBD2 (6 bases). The V and J ends lost 1 base and 7 bases respectively, with 12 bases between them. CDR1 is SGHKS and CDR2 is YYEKEE in the germline V gene (reference sequence). The CDR3 extends over 14 amino acids. The chain's CDR3 is CASSLTSRFNEQFF. The DNA of the CDR3 is TGTGCCAGCAGCTTGACTAGCAGGTTTAATGAGCAGTTCTTC.

The gene calls are TRBV6-1 and TRBJ1-1; D might be TRBD1 (5 bases). The V gene lost 1 base and the J gene lost 4 bases, with 10 bases spanning the gap. Germline loops: CDR1 MNHNS, CDR2 SASEGT. There are 14 residues in the CDR3. CDR3 amino acids: CASSEGRVGTEAFF. Here the CDR3 DNA reads TGTGCCAGCAGTGAAGGCAGGGTCGGCACTGAAGCTTTCTTT.

This clone appeared once. The chain employs TRBV2 and TRBJ2-7; D gene ambiguous. V was trimmed by 1 base and J by 4 bases, leaving 8 bases between them. The CDR3 extends over 13 amino acids. Germline loops: CDR1 SNHLY, CDR2 FYNNEI. This CDR3 reads CASSEGLGYEQYF. For the CDR3, the DNA is TGTGCCAGCAGTGAAGGGTTAGGATACGAGCAGTACTTC.

This clone occurred once. The gene calls are TRBV27 and TRBJ1-6; 12 bases align to TRBD1. Germline CDR1 reads MNHEY; CDR2 reads SMNVEV (reference sequence). Trimming at V came to 2 bases and at J to 8 bases, leaving 13 bases not matched to a gene. The CDR3 loop spans 19 amino acids. CDR3 region: CASSLGRDRGLWSDSPLHF. The CDR3 DNA is TGTGCCAGCAGTTTAGGTCGGGACAGGGGGCTCTGGTCGGATTCACCCCTCCACTTT.

The rearrangement links TRBV10-3 to TRBJ2-7, with 9 bases aligning to TRBD2. This CDR3 comprises 15 residues. Per germline, CDR1 ENHRY and CDR2 SYGVKD. Trimming at V came to 0 bases and at J to 6 bases, leaving 6 bases not matched to a gene. The CDR3 nucleotides read TGTGCCATCAGTGAGTCCGGCGGGGGGGCCTTCGAGCAGTACTTC. It is translated as CAISESGGGAFEQYF.

The chain couples TRBV14 to TRBJ2-6, with TRBD2 matching over 8 bases. CDR1 SGHDN and CDR2 FVKESK come from the germline V gene. This CDR3 has 18 amino acids. Trimming cost V 1 base and J 0 bases; bases outside gene matches: 5. As DNA, the CDR3 is TGTGCCAGCAGCCAAGTTTCTAGCGGGCCCTCTGGGGCCAACGTCCTGACTTTC. Protein: CASSQVSSGPSGANVLTF.

The J gene is TRBJ2-1, the V gene TRBV18; 10 bases align to TRBD2. The germline gives CDR1 KGHSH, CDR2 LQKENI. J was trimmed by 8 bases and V by 3 bases; bases with no gene match: 13. The CDR3 consists of 17 residues. Here the CDR3 reads CASSPLLAGVSTDEQFF. The CDR3 coding sequence is TGTGCCAGCTCACCCCTCCTAGCGGGGGTATCTACAGATGAGCAGTTCTTC.

This clone showed up just once. This sequence joins TRBV10-3 and TRBJ1-6, with 10 bases identical to TRBD1. With V trimmed by 1 base and J by 8 bases, 8 bases remained unmatched. This CDR3 region has 17 residues. CDR1 is ENHRY, CDR2 SYGVKD, per germline. The CDR3 DNA reads TGTGCCATCAGTGAGTGGGGGATCGGGACAGGGGATTCACCCCTCCACTTT. Translation: CAISEWGIGTGDSPLHF.

The chain carries TRBV6-5 and TRBJ2-7; D is unclear. The V gene lost 4 bases and the J gene lost 1 base, with 8 bases spanning the gap. Germline CDR1 and CDR2: MNHEY and SVGAGI. CDR3 length: 13 residues. DNA of the CDR3: TGTGCCAGCAGTTCCCCGACTTCCTACGAGCAGTACTTC. It codes for CASSSPTSYEQYF.

The rearrangement uses TRBV5-1 and TRBJ2-1; D perhaps matches TRBD1 (6 bases). This CDR3 contains 15 residues. CDR1 and CDR2 from the germline V gene are SGHRS and YFSETQ. Between the trimmed V and J ends, which lost 4 bases and 0 bases, there was a span of 11 bases. The CDR3 reads CASSPGTHSYNEQFF. In nucleotides, the CDR3 is TGCGCCAGCAGCCCCGGGACACACTCCTACAATGAGCAGTTCTTC.

This sequence joins TRBV11-2 and TRBJ1-1; maybe TRBD1 (6 bases). The CDR3 contains 15 residues. V was trimmed by 1 base and J by 0 bases, leaving 9 bases between them. CDR1 and CDR2 from the germline V gene are SGHAT and FQNNGV. The CDR3 spells CASSLGTGMNTEAFF. Written as DNA, the CDR3 is TGTGCCAGCAGCTTAGGTACAGGGATGAACACTGAAGCTTTCTTT. Together with reference TRBV11-2 and TRBJ1-1, the CDR3 gives the full variable domain: EAGVAQSPRYKIIEKRQSVAFWCNPISGHATLYWYQQILGQGPKLLIQFQNNGVVDDSQLPKDRFSAERLKGVDSTLKIQPAKLEDSAVYLCASSLGTGMNTEAFFGQGTRLTVV.

The genes are TRBV19 and TRBJ2-5, with TRBD2 as a possible D gene (5 bases). The CDR3 contains 12 residues. Trimming pared 9 bases from V and 4 bases from J, leaving 12 bases between. CDR1 is LNHDA and CDR2 is SQIVND in the germline V gene (reference sequence). This chain's CDR3 is CASRPEGETQYF. Here the CDR3 DNA reads TGTGCCAGCCGACCCGAGGGAGAGACCCAGTACTTC.

V gene TRBV6-5 combines with J gene TRBJ2-1; TRBD2 aligns across 13 bases. The V segment lost 6 bases and the J segment 5 bases; nucleotides outside the gene matches: 4. The CDR3 loop spans 15 amino acids. Germline loops: CDR1 MNHEY, CDR2 SVGAGI. The CDR3 reads CASSSLAGGHNEQFF. Here the CDR3 DNA reads TGTGCCAGCAGCTCACTAGCGGGAGGGCACAATGAGCAGTTCTTC.

This chain joins TRBV27 and TRBJ2-1; 11 bases fit TRBD2. The CDR3 is made up of 16 amino acids. Germline V gene lookup returns CDR1 MNHEY and CDR2 SMNVEV (reference sequence). The V segment lost 2 bases and the J segment 6 bases; nucleotides outside the gene matches: 6. The CDR3 is CASSLRRLAGGNEQFF. The CDR3 coding sequence is TGTGCCAGCAGTTTAAGGCGCCTAGCGGGGGGCAATGAGCAGTTCTTC.

This clone was seen more than once but under ten times. The rearrangement links TRBV11-2 to TRBJ2-2; no reliable D call. The CDR3 contains 18 residues. Trimming cost V 3 bases and J 4 bases, with 21 bases left between them. The germline CDR1 and CDR2 sequences are SGHAT and FQNNGV. CDR3 sequence (DNA): TGTGCCAGCAGCTTGGGCTATCTTTTTGGGCCCGGCACCGGGGAGCTGTTTTTT. Translation gives CASSLGYLFGPGTGELFF.

Only one count was recorded for this clone. V is TRBV6-5 and J is TRBJ2-2; D unclear. This CDR3 region has 12 residues. Germline V lookup: CDR1 MNHEY, CDR2 SVGAGI. Trimming stripped 3 bases from V and 6 bases from J, with 5 bases between. CDR3 protein: CASSYGPGELFF. CDR3 DNA sequence: TGTGCCAGCAGTTATGGCCCCGGGGAGCTGTTTTTT.

CDR3: CASSVFPGLAGRSAYEQYF. DNA of the CDR3: TGCGCCAGCAGTGTCTTTCCGGGACTAGCGGGACGATCCGCCTACGAGCAGTACTTC. V is TRBV10-1 and J is TRBJ2-7; the match to TRBD2 covers 13 bases. The CDR3 consists of 19 residues. Germline V gives CDR1 WNHNN, CDR2 SYGVQD (reference sequence). Trimming at V came to 4 bases and at J to 2 bases, leaving 14 bases not matched to a gene.

The chain links TRBV6-5 to TRBJ2-1; 8 nucleotides align to TRBD2. This CDR3 comprises 16 residues. The trim removed 1 base at V and 0 bases at J, leaving 2 bases unmatched. Germline-derived CDR1 and CDR2 are MNHEY and SVGAGI. The CDR3: CASSYFGGASYNEQFF. CDR3 sequence (DNA): TGTGCCAGCAGTTACTTCGGGGGGGCCTCCTACAATGAGCAGTTCTTC.